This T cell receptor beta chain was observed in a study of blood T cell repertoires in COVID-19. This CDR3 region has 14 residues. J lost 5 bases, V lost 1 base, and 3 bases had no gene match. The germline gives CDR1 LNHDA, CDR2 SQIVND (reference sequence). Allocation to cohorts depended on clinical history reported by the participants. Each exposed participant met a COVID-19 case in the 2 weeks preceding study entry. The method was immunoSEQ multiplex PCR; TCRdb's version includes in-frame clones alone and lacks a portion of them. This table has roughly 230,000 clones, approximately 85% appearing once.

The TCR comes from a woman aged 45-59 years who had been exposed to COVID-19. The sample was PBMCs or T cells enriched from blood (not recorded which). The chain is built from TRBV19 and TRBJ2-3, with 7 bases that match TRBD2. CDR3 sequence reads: CASSIGGGLDTQYF. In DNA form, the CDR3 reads TGTGCCAGTAGTATAGGGGGAGGGTTAGATACGCAGTATTTT.